The 26 T cell receptor beta chains below were found in one sample sequenced in a study of siplizumab effects on memory and regulatory T cells. Produced via immunoSEQ multiplex PCR; TCRdb's table is partial and in-frame only. Of more than 90,000 clones detected, just under 95% appear once; the ten largest clones hold 1% to 1.5%. The specimen sequenced was non-Treg CD4+ T cells sorted from blood. The receptor source for this set is a human donor in good health.

J is TRBJ2-1 and V is TRBV4-1, with D tentatively TRBD1 (6 bases). This CDR3 comprises 15 residues. Between the trimmed V and J ends, which lost 1 base and 8 bases, there was a span of 15 bases. Germline V lookup: CDR1 MGHRA, CDR2 YSYEKL. Here the CDR3 reads CASSQAPGPGDEQFF. As DNA, the CDR3 is TGCGCCAGCAGCCAAGCTCCAGGACCAGGGGATGAGCAGTTCTTC.

This clone occurred once. The V and J genes are TRBV28 and TRBJ2-7; D is possibly TRBD2 (6 bases). The length of the CDR3 is 15 residues. Trimming removed 2 bases at V and 2 bases at J, with 13 bases between. The germline V gene encodes CDR1 MDHEN and CDR2 SYDVKM. CDR3: CASSLVGGTAYEQYF. The DNA for the CDR3 is TGTGCCAGCAGTTTAGTAGGCGGGACGGCCTACGAGCAGTACTTC.

V and J are TRBV11-2 and TRBJ2-1; no clear D. CDR3 length: 18 residues. Between the trimmed V and J ends, which lost 1 base and 0 bases, there was a span of 16 bases. Germline V gene lookup returns CDR1 SGHAT and CDR2 FQNNGV. The CDR3 nucleotides are TGTGCCAGCAGCTTAGCCCCCCCGGCTACCTCCTCCTACAATGAGCAGTTCTTC. Amino acid sequence: CASSLAPPATSSYNEQFF.

The CDR3 spells CASVRPGLAPEQFF. CDR3 nucleotide sequence: TGTGCCAGCGTCAGGCCGGGACTAGCACCCGAGCAGTTCTTC. This rearrangement joins TRBV28 to TRBJ2-1; 9 positions agree with TRBD2. The CDR3 runs to 14 residues. Germline V gives CDR1 MDHEN, CDR2 SYDVKM. The trim removed 8 bases at V and 10 bases at J, leaving 12 bases unmatched.

The CDR3 reads CASRKGSGGRVEDTQYF. The DNA for the CDR3 is TGTGCCAGCAGAAAGGGCTCTGGCGGGAGGGTGGAAGATACGCAGTATTTT. The V call is TRBV5-4, the J call TRBJ2-3, with 9 nucleotides matching TRBD2. The CDR3 has 17 amino acids. Germline V gives CDR1 SGHNT, CDR2 YYREEE (reference sequence). Trimming took 5 bases from V and 5 from J; bases not matched to a gene: 15. Full variable domain (remainder filled in from reference TRBV5-4 and TRBJ2-3): ETGVTQSPTHLIKTRGQQVTLRCSSQSGHNTVSWYQQALGQGPQFIFQYYREEENGRGNFPPRFSGLQFPNYSSELNVNALELDDSALYLCASRKGSGGRVEDTQYFGPGTRLTVL.

V is TRBV28 and J is TRBJ2-1, with D possibly called TRBD1 or TRBD2 (6 bases each). In germline, CDR1 is MDHEN, CDR2 SYDVKM. The CDR3 is 18 residues long. V was shortened by 6 bases and J by 2 bases, with 23 bases between the two germline ends. The CDR3 DNA is TGTGCCAGCAGGGACGGGATGGGGGGCAGGGACGCCTACAATGAGCAGTTCTTC. It is translated as CASRDGMGGRDAYNEQFF.

V gene TRBV18 combines with J gene TRBJ2-3; 10 nucleotides match TRBD2. The trim removed 2 bases at V and 3 bases at J, leaving 8 bases unmatched. The length of the CDR3 is 17 residues. CDR1 and CDR2 (germline): KGHSH, LQKENI. CDR3 nucleotide sequence: TGTGCCAGCTCACCAATAAGAGCGGGAGGGAGGACAGATACGCAGTATTTT. Translation gives CASSPIRAGGRTDTQYF.

The chain has TRBV2 and TRBJ2-5; either TRBD1 or TRBD2 may supply D (5 bases each). The better agreement between TRBJ2-7 and the DNA end casts doubt on the J call. The CDR3 is 14 amino acids. Germline V gives CDR1 SNHLY, CDR2 FYNNEI. The CDR3 reads CASARDPSSYEQYF. As DNA, the CDR3 is TGTGCCAGTGCCAGGGACCCTAGCTCCTACGAGCAGTACTTC.

The rearrangement uses TRBV6-1 and TRBJ2-1; D is unresolved. V dropped 10 bases and J dropped 9 bases, with 25 bases sitting between them. The CDR3 extends over 15 amino acids. CDR1 and CDR2 (germline): MNHNS, SASEGT. CDR3 bases: TGTGCCACCGGTAGTGAGTACCTAAGCTTGAGTGAGCAGTTCTTC. Amino acids: CATGSEYLSLSEQFF.

The chain couples TRBV28 to TRBJ1-2, with D unresolved. The CDR3 totals 16 residues. Germline V lookup: CDR1 MDHEN, CDR2 SYDVKM. Trimming stripped 8 bases from V and 1 base from J, with 20 bases between. DNA for the CDR3: TGTGCCAGCGTGGAGGCGACCAGGAGAAGTAACTATGGCTACACCTTC. As protein: CASVEATRRSNYGYTF.

The rearrangement uses TRBV28 and TRBJ1-4, with D uncertain. There are 14 residues in the CDR3. Germline-derived CDR1 and CDR2 are MDHEN and SYDVKM. Deletions cut 6 bases from V and 5 bases from J, with 13 bases between. The CDR3 region has the DNA TGTGCCAGCAGCACGGGAGCCACGAATGAAAAACTGTTTTTT. This gives the protein CASSTGATNEKLFF.

The chain joins TRBV7-9 to TRBJ2-2, with D hard to call. Germline CDR1 is SEHNR and CDR2 is FQNEAQ (reference sequence). Deletions cut 5 bases from V and 4 bases from J, with 11 bases between. This CDR3 is 14 amino acids long. The CDR3 DNA is TGTGCCAGCAGCCCACTAACCTTCACCGGGGAGCTGTTTTTT. Amino acid sequence: CASSPLTFTGELFF. The full variable domain, completed using reference TRBV7-9 and TRBJ2-2, is DTGVSQNPRHKITKRGQNVTFRCDPISEHNRLYWYRQTLGQGPEFLTYFQNEAQLEKSRLLSDRFSAERPKGSFSTLEIQRTEQGDSAMYLCASSPLTFTGELFFGEGSRLTVL.

Details on this clone: At one of its ends the junction is not consistent with the germline gene, which may arise from a read error. The chain couples TRBV30 to TRBJ1-3; possible D gene TRBD1, 6 bases. Germline CDR1 is GTSNPN and CDR2 is SVGIG (reference sequence). The CDR3 totals 12 residues. CDR3 protein: CAWGLWGAAPNF. The DNA for the CDR3 is TGTGCCTGGGGCTTGTGGGGGGCCGCTCCGAATTTT.

The chain recombines TRBV5-1 with TRBJ2-1; D is possibly TRBD1 (5 bases). Deletions cut 0 bases from V and 5 bases from J, with 12 bases between. CDR1 is SGHRS and CDR2 is YFSETQ in the germline V gene. This CDR3 region has 15 residues. In nucleotides, the CDR3 is TGCGCCAGCAGCTTGGAGGGGCGAGGAGACAATGAGCAGTTCTTC. Translated, it gives CASSLEGRGDNEQFF.

V gene TRBV7-2 combines with J gene TRBJ2-5; D gene uncertain. The V and J ends lost 1 base and 1 base respectively, with 7 bases between them. CDR3 length: 14 amino acids. The V gene's germline CDR1 is SGHTA and CDR2 FQGNSA. CDR3 protein: CASSLGLGQETQYF. The CDR3 DNA follows: TGTGCCAGCAGCTTAGGTCTAGGCCAAGAGACCCAGTACTTC.

This sequence joins TRBV25-1 and TRBJ1-6; TRBD1 is a possible D gene (5 bases). V was pared by 5 bases and J by 5 bases, with 10 bases between. CDR1 MGHDK and CDR2 SYGVNS come from the germline V gene. This CDR3 region has 14 residues. CDR3 sequence (DNA): TGTGCCAGCAGTAGGGGCCTGGATAATTCACCCCTCCACTTT. This encodes CASSRGLDNSPLHF.

This sequence joins TRBV28 and TRBJ1-5; TRBD1 matches at 9 bases. J lost 0 bases, V lost 7 bases, and 7 bases had no gene match. The CDR3 is 16 residues long. CDR1 MDHEN and CDR2 SYDVKM come from the germline V gene. CDR3 loop: CASTQGAISSNQPQHF. CDR3 nucleotide sequence: TGTGCCAGCACACAGGGGGCGATTTCTAGCAATCAGCCCCAGCATTTT.

This chain links TRBV5-6 with TRBJ2-2; TRBD1 matches at 10 bases. Germline CDR1 reads SGHDT; CDR2 reads YYEEEE. CDR3 size: 15 residues. J lost 5 bases, V lost 3 bases, and 4 bases had no gene match. The chain's CDR3 is CASSYPGQGTGELFF. CDR3 DNA sequence: TGTGCCAGCAGCTACCCGGGACAGGGGACCGGGGAGCTGTTTTTT.

The chain uses TRBV29-1 and TRBJ1-5; D unclear. This CDR3 has 14 residues. Trimming removed 1 base at V and 3 bases at J, with 10 bases between. Germline V gene sequence: CDR1 SQVTM, CDR2 ANQGSEA. The CDR3 sequence: CSVEGQALNQPQHF. The CDR3 region has the DNA TGCAGCGTTGAAGGGCAGGCGCTCAATCAGCCCCAGCATTTT. Variable domain in full (rest from reference TRBV29-1 and TRBJ1-5): SAVISQKPSRDICQRGTSLTIQCQVDSQVTMMFWYRQQPGQSLTLIATANQGSEATYESGFVIDKFPISRPNLTFSTLTVSNMSPEDSSIYLCSVEGQALNQPQHFGDGTRLSIL.

Note on this clone: This specimen includes other DNA sequences encoding the same CDR3. This sequence joins TRBV5-1 and TRBJ2-2; a possible D gene is TRBD2 (5 bases). The CDR3 is 14 amino acids. Between the trimmed V and J ends, which lost 4 bases and 1 base, there was a span of 8 bases. Germline V gene lookup returns CDR1 SGHRS and CDR2 YFSETQ. In DNA form, the CDR3 reads TGCGCCAGCAGCCCAGGACTGAACACCGGGGAGCTGTTTTTT. It codes for CASSPGLNTGELFF.

The chain employs TRBV5-1 and TRBJ2-4; TRBD1 matches at 7 bases. The CDR3 spans 16 residues. Germline lookup yields CDR1 SGHRS and CDR2 YFSETQ. Trimming at V came to 0 bases and at J to 6 bases, leaving 9 bases not matched to a gene. In DNA form, the CDR3 reads TGCGCCAGCAGCTTGGAAACCGGGACAGCACTAAACATTCAGTACTTC. This translates into CASSLETGTALNIQYF.

This chain's CDR3 is CASSLGWGFENEKLFF. The DNA for the CDR3 is TGTGCCAGCAGCTTAGGGTGGGGTTTCGAAAATGAAAAACTGTTTTTT. This chain connects TRBV13 to TRBJ1-4; D uncertain. Germline lookup yields CDR1 PRHDT and CDR2 FYEKMQ (reference sequence). Trimming stripped 0 bases from V and 5 bases from J, with 13 bases between. This CDR3 is 16 amino acids long.

V gene TRBV2 combines with J gene TRBJ2-2; no clear D. V was shortened by 4 bases and J by 4 bases, with 10 bases between the two germline ends. Germline CDR1 SNHLY, CDR2 FYNNEI. The CDR3 is made up of 14 amino acids. This CDR3 reads CASSVSYFTGELFF. CDR3 DNA: TGTGCCAGCAGTGTCAGCTACTTCACCGGGGAGCTGTTTTTT.

This chain joins TRBV6-1 and TRBJ2-3; perhaps TRBD2 as D (5 bases). With 6 bases removed from V and 4 bases from J, the gap between germline ends came to 8 bases. This CDR3 contains 12 residues. CDR1 MNHNS and CDR2 SASEGT come from the germline V gene. CDR3 in amino acids: CASREVADTQYF. DNA for the CDR3: TGTGCCAGCAGGGAGGTCGCAGATACGCAGTATTTT.

This clone was counted a single time. The chain has TRBV28 and TRBJ1-5; D unclear. The CDR3 runs to 12 residues. V was pared by 5 bases and J by 5 bases, with 7 bases between. From germline, CDR1 is MDHEN and CDR2 SYDVKM. The chain's CDR3 is CASSTGYQPQHF. The DNA for the CDR3 is TGTGCCAGCAGTACGGGATATCAGCCCCAGCATTTT.

J is TRBJ1-2 and V is TRBV6-6, with D possibly being TRBD1 (5 bases). In germline, CDR1 is MNHNY, CDR2 SVGAGI (reference sequence). Trimming shortened V by 11 bases and J by 0 bases, and 13 bases separated the two germline ends. There are 13 residues in the CDR3. The CDR3 sequence: CACRDGPNYGYTF. CDR3 nucleotides: TGTGCCTGCCGGGACGGACCTAACTATGGCTACACCTTC.